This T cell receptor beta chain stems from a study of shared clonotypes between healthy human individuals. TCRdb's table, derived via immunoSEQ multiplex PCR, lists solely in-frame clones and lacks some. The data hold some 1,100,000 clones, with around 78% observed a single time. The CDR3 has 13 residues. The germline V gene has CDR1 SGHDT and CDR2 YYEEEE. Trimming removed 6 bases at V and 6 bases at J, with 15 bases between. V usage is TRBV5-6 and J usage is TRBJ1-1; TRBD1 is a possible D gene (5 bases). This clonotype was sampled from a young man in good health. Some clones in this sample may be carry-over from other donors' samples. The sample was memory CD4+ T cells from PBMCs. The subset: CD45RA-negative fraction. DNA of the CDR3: TGTGCCAGCACCCATCTGGGGGTCGCTGAAGCTTTCTTT. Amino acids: CASTHLGVAEAFF.